Listed here are 7 T cell receptor beta chains from one sample, sequenced in a study of CD8+CD57+ T cells in acquired aplastic anemia. Patients included in sequencing had previously demonstrated CD8+CD57+ cell expansion by flow cytometry. Profiling of TCR beta VDJ combinations and CDR3 sequences used genomic DNA as template. TCRdb called the reads again in MiXCR, with one record for every CDR3 protein. The sample shows about 160,000 distinct CDR3 sequences, under 55% of them seen only once. The sequenced sample was sorted CD4+, CD8+, or CD8+CD57+ T cells (not recorded which) from PBMCs. The receptors stem from a human donor with aplastic anemia.

The chain links TRBV20-1 to TRBJ2-5, with a tentative D call TRBD2 (5 bases). The CDR3 extends over 9 amino acids. Germline CDR1 is DFQATT and CDR2 is SNEGSKA (reference sequence). The CDR3 DNA follows: TGCAGGGTTGGAGGGACCCAGTACTTC. Residues: CRVGGTQYF.

In its sample, this clonotype was seen many times. V gene TRBV27 combines with J gene TRBJ1-2, with D perhaps matching TRBD1 (5 bases). V gave up 6 bases and J gave up 7 bases, with 9 bases separating them. The CDR3 loop spans 11 amino acids. The germline CDR1 and CDR2 sequences are MNHEY and SMNVEV (reference sequence). CDR3 in amino acids: CASSPGRGYTF. CDR3 DNA: TGTGCCAGCAGCCCGGGACGTGGCTACACCTTC.

This clonotype was counted between two and nine times. The rearrangement uses TRBV4-3 and TRBJ2-5; 8 nucleotides agree with TRBD1. V gave up 0 bases and J gave up 5 bases; unmatched junction bases: 5. Germline CDR1 reads LGHNA; CDR2 reads YSLEER. This CDR3 spans 15 amino acids. As DNA, the CDR3 is TGCGCCAGCAGCCAAGATCAGGGGGCTCGGGAGACCCAGTACTTC. Translating gives CASSQDQGARETQYF.

The sample holds many counts of this clonotype. V and J are TRBV27 and TRBJ2-7, with TRBD2 as a possible D gene (7 bases). Per germline, CDR1 MNHEY and CDR2 SMNVEV (reference sequence). This CDR3 contains 12 residues. Trimming cost V 6 bases and J 6 bases, with 12 bases left between them. The CDR3 region has the DNA TGTGCCAGCAGCTCGAGGGGGGGCGAGCAGTACTTC. Residues: CASSSRGGEQYF.

Ten or more counts support this clonotype. V usage is TRBV7-6 and J usage is TRBJ2-7; D is ambiguous. V was cut by 8 bases and J by 2 bases, with 16 bases left in between. CDR3 size: 14 residues. CDR1 and CDR2 from the germline V gene are SGHVS and FNYEAQ. This CDR3 reads CASSPTSTAYEQYF. As DNA, the CDR3 is TGTGCCAGCTCCCCTACCTCCACGGCCTACGAGCAGTACTTC.

J is TRBJ1-1 and V is TRBV2; D possibly corresponds to TRBD1 (6 bases). The CDR3 has 16 amino acids. Trimming cost V 4 bases and J 2 bases, with 17 bases left between them. The V gene's germline CDR1 is SNHLY and CDR2 FYNNEI. The CDR3 is CASSVRRQGQNTEAFF. The CDR3 region has the DNA TGTGCCAGCAGTGTAAGAAGGCAGGGACAAAACACTGAAGCTTTCTTT.

There are many counts of this clonotype. The V gene is TRBV7-2, the J gene TRBJ1-6, with no clear D. There are 15 residues in the CDR3. Trimming took 1 base from V and 6 from J, leaving 10 bases between them. Germline CDR1 and CDR2: SGHTA and FQGNSA. The CDR3 reads CASSLEGRANSPLHF. Written as DNA, the CDR3 is TGTGCCAGCAGCTTAGAGGGCAGAGCTAATTCACCCCTCCACTTT.